A selection of T cell receptor beta chains follows, all from one sample in a study of blood T cell repertoires in COVID-19. Only in-frame clones appear in the TCRdb table, and some are missing; sequencing was by immunoSEQ multiplex PCR. The table has about 98,000 clones, around nine tenths seen once. Material: peripheral blood. The receptors shown here come from a man aged 45-65 years with acute or convalescent COVID-19. Each CDR3 is given with its conserved first and last residue. Fields, in order: J gene, V gene, D gene, clone size, CDR3 protein, CDR3 DNA. A D gene is named only where the DNA matches it firmly. Size is stated for part of the rows, as once, few or many counts, or as a class when the clone is expanded.

j_call: TRBJ2-1
v_call: TRBV13
d_call: TRBD2
clone_size: few
cdr3_aa: CASSLTPFSGAGSYNEQFF
cdr3_nt: TGTGCCAGCAGCTTAACCCCCTTTAGCGGAGCGGGGTCCTACAATGAGCAGTTCTTC

j_call: TRBJ1-2
v_call: TRBV6-5
d_call: -
clone_size: -
cdr3_aa: CASNLVQGYYGYTF
cdr3_nt: TGTGCCAGCAATTTGGTCCAGGGTTACTATGGCTACACCTTC

j_call: TRBJ1-1
v_call: TRBV27
d_call: -
clone_size: few
cdr3_aa: CASSFLGEGTEAFF
cdr3_nt: TGTGCCAGCAGTTTTCTAGGGGAAGGCACTGAAGCTTTCTTT

j_call: TRBJ2-3
v_call: TRBV4-2
d_call: -
clone_size: -
cdr3_aa: CASKPSAGDITDTQYF
cdr3_nt: TGTGCCAGCAAACCCTCGGCCGGGGACATCACAGATACGCAGTATTTT

j_call: TRBJ2-5
v_call: TRBV10-2
d_call: -
clone_size: -
cdr3_aa: CASTSVQGETQYF
cdr3_nt: TGCGCCAGCACCTCGGTCCAGGGGGAGACCCAGTACTTC

j_call: TRBJ1-6
v_call: TRBV5-1
d_call: -
clone_size: -
cdr3_aa: CASSSNTGSNSPLHF
cdr3_nt: TGCGCCAGCAGCTCCAATACAGGGAGCAATTCACCCCTCCACTTT

j_call: TRBJ2-5
v_call: TRBV19
d_call: TRBD1
clone_size: -
cdr3_aa: CASSIGLGQVQETQYF
cdr3_nt: TGTGCCAGTAGTATAGGACTGGGACAGGTCCAAGAGACCCAGTACTTC

j_call: TRBJ2-3
v_call: TRBV5-8
d_call: TRBD1
clone_size: -
cdr3_aa: CASSAGTGFSSTDTQYF
cdr3_nt: TGTGCCAGCAGCGCCGGGACAGGGTTTTCTAGCACAGATACGCAGTATTTT

j_call: TRBJ1-1
v_call: TRBV6-5
d_call: TRBD1
clone_size: -
cdr3_aa: CASEGGREAFF
cdr3_nt: TGTGCCAGTGAAGGGGGCAGGGAAGCTTTCTTT

j_call: TRBJ2-7
v_call: TRBV2
d_call: -
clone_size: -
cdr3_aa: CASSEAVGVAAASYEQYF
cdr3_nt: TGTGCCAGCAGTGAAGCAGTAGGGGTAGCTGCCGCCTCCTACGAGCAGTACTTC

j_call: TRBJ2-2
v_call: TRBV5-1
d_call: -
clone_size: -
cdr3_aa: CASSLGHPTGELFF
cdr3_nt: TGCGCCAGCAGCTTGGGACACCCCACCGGGGAGCTGTTTTTT

j_call: TRBJ2-3
v_call: TRBV7-3
d_call: TRBD2
clone_size: -
cdr3_aa: CASSRAGTSGRNTQYF
cdr3_nt: TGTGCCAGCAGCCGCGCCGGGACTAGCGGGAGGAATACGCAGTATTTT

j_call: TRBJ2-7
v_call: TRBV11-2
d_call: -
clone_size: -
cdr3_aa: CASSLDPRRPSSYEQYF
cdr3_nt: TGTGCCAGCAGCTTAGACCCCCGGAGGCCCAGCTCCTACGAGCAGTACTTC

j_call: TRBJ2-5
v_call: TRBV4-1
d_call: -
clone_size: once
cdr3_aa: CASAGRLQETQYF
cdr3_nt: TGCGCCAGTGCTGGCAGATTACAAGAGACCCAGTACTTC

j_call: TRBJ2-3
v_call: TRBV3-1/TRBV3-2
d_call: -
clone_size: -
cdr3_aa: CASTLRDMPDTQYF
cdr3_nt: TGTGCCAGCACCCTCAGGGATATGCCAGATACGCAGTATTTT

j_call: TRBJ2-5
v_call: TRBV6-5
d_call: TRBD1
clone_size: -
cdr3_aa: CASSYGTGGRETQYF
cdr3_nt: TGTGCCAGCAGTTACGGGACAGGGGGCCGTGAGACCCAGTACTTC

j_call: TRBJ2-1
v_call: TRBV9
d_call: TRBD2
clone_size: -
cdr3_aa: CASSVGGRGYNEQFF
cdr3_nt: TGTGCCAGCAGCGTAGGCGGGAGAGGGTACAATGAGCAGTTCTTC

j_call: TRBJ2-7
v_call: TRBV25-1
d_call: -
clone_size: -
cdr3_aa: CASSESGTTYEQYF
cdr3_nt: TGTGCCAGCAGTGAATCCGGGACAACCTACGAGCAGTACTTC

j_call: TRBJ1-2
v_call: TRBV6-5
d_call: -
clone_size: -
cdr3_aa: CASRPGQTYGYTF
cdr3_nt: TGTGCCAGCAGGCCGGGACAAACCTATGGCTACACCTTC

j_call: TRBJ2-1
v_call: TRBV6-6
d_call: -
clone_size: -
cdr3_aa: CASSRGTEQFF
cdr3_nt: TGTGCCAGCAGTCGCGGGACAGAGCAGTTCTTC

j_call: TRBJ2-5
v_call: TRBV11-2
d_call: -
clone_size: once
cdr3_aa: CASSSPETQYF
cdr3_nt: TGTGCCAGCAGCTCCCCGGAGACCCAGTACTTC

j_call: TRBJ1-4
v_call: TRBV5-1
d_call: -
clone_size: -
cdr3_aa: CASSFKRATNEKLFF
cdr3_nt: TGCGCCAGCAGCTTTAAGCGGGCAACTAATGAAAAACTGTTTTTT

j_call: TRBJ2-1
v_call: TRBV27
d_call: -
clone_size: -
cdr3_aa: CATREVNEQFF
cdr3_nt: TGTGCCACCAGGGAGGTCAATGAGCAGTTCTTC

j_call: TRBJ1-6
v_call: TRBV19
d_call: -
clone_size: once
cdr3_aa: CASRGSGSSSYNSPLHF
cdr3_nt: TGTGCCAGTAGGGGGAGCGGTAGCAGCTCCTATAATTCACCCCTCCACTTT

j_call: TRBJ1-2
v_call: TRBV27
d_call: TRBD1
clone_size: -
cdr3_aa: CASSFLQGPNYGYTF
cdr3_nt: TGTGCCAGCAGTTTCCTACAGGGGCCTAACTATGGCTACACCTTC

j_call: TRBJ2-1
v_call: TRBV19
d_call: TRBD2
clone_size: -
cdr3_aa: CASRETSGLNEQFF
cdr3_nt: TGTGCCAGTAGGGAGACTAGCGGGCTCAATGAGCAGTTCTTC

j_call: TRBJ1-3
v_call: TRBV14
d_call: TRBD1
clone_size: -
cdr3_aa: CASSVTGVGNTIYF
cdr3_nt: TGTGCCAGCAGTGTTACAGGGGTTGGAAACACCATATATTTT

j_call: TRBJ2-2
v_call: TRBV9
d_call: TRBD1
clone_size: -
cdr3_aa: CASSPTGTGTTGELFF
cdr3_nt: TGTGCCAGCAGCCCTACCGGGACAGGGACCACCGGGGAGCTGTTTTTT

j_call: TRBJ2-2
v_call: TRBV4-2
d_call: -
clone_size: -
cdr3_aa: CASLGSENTGELFF
cdr3_nt: TGTGCCAGCCTCGGCAGCGAGAACACCGGGGAGCTGTTTTTT

j_call: TRBJ2-5
v_call: TRBV7-2
d_call: TRBD2
clone_size: -
cdr3_aa: CASSFRLAGGQYF
cdr3_nt: TGTGCCAGCAGCTTCCGACTAGCGGGAGGCCAGTACTTC

j_call: TRBJ1-2
v_call: TRBV6-5
d_call: TRBD1
clone_size: -
cdr3_aa: CASRGTGAPNYGYTF
cdr3_nt: TGTGCCAGCAGGGGGACAGGGGCGCCTAACTATGGCTACACCTTC

j_call: TRBJ2-2
v_call: TRBV5-1
d_call: TRBD2
clone_size: -
cdr3_aa: CASSLGGLAGTGELFF
cdr3_nt: TGCGCCAGCAGCTTGGGGGGACTAGCGGGAACCGGGGAGCTGTTTTTT

j_call: TRBJ2-7
v_call: TRBV3-1/TRBV3-2
d_call: TRBD1
clone_size: few
cdr3_aa: CASSQDPPGQAYEQYF
cdr3_nt: TGTGCCAGCAGCCAAGATCCCCCGGGACAGGCCTACGAGCAGTACTTC

j_call: TRBJ1-1
v_call: TRBV7-9
d_call: -
clone_size: -
cdr3_aa: CATVLGGTEAFF
cdr3_nt: TGTGCTACCGTCCTAGGAGGGACTGAAGCTTTCTTT

j_call: TRBJ1-3
v_call: TRBV11-3
d_call: -
clone_size: few
cdr3_aa: CASRGAYGNTIYF
cdr3_nt: TGTGCCAGCAGGGGAGCTTATGGAAACACCATATATTTT

j_call: TRBJ2-1
v_call: TRBV19
d_call: -
clone_size: large
cdr3_aa: CASSIWRRDNEQFF
cdr3_nt: TGTGCCAGTAGTATTTGGCGGAGGGACAATGAGCAGTTCTTC

j_call: TRBJ2-1
v_call: TRBV7-3
d_call: TRBD2
clone_size: -
cdr3_aa: CASSLVRTSGEGLYNEQFF
cdr3_nt: TGTGCCAGCAGCTTAGTTAGGACTAGCGGGGAGGGGCTCTACAATGAGCAGTTCTTC

j_call: TRBJ2-1
v_call: TRBV15
d_call: -
clone_size: -
cdr3_aa: CATSRTRGNEQFF
cdr3_nt: TGTGCCACCAGCAGAACCCGCGGCAATGAGCAGTTCTTC

j_call: TRBJ2-7
v_call: TRBV14
d_call: -
clone_size: -
cdr3_aa: CASGRRNSYEQYF
cdr3_nt: TGTGCCAGCGGGCGCCGCAACTCCTACGAGCAGTACTTC

j_call: TRBJ2-7
v_call: TRBV10-1
d_call: -
clone_size: few
cdr3_aa: CASSEGAAGDFYEQYF
cdr3_nt: TGCGCCAGCAGTGAGGGGGCAGCGGGCGATTTCTACGAGCAGTACTTC

j_call: TRBJ2-2
v_call: TRBV9
d_call: -
clone_size: -
cdr3_aa: CASSVAGQRTGELFF
cdr3_nt: TGTGCCAGCAGCGTAGCAGGACAGCGGACCGGGGAGCTGTTTTTT

j_call: TRBJ1-2
v_call: TRBV19
d_call: TRBD1
clone_size: few
cdr3_aa: CASTSDRGNYGYTF
cdr3_nt: TGTGCCAGTACCTCCGACAGGGGAAACTATGGCTACACCTTC

j_call: TRBJ1-2
v_call: TRBV2
d_call: -
clone_size: -
cdr3_aa: CASSVTRQDYGYTF
cdr3_nt: TGTGCCAGCAGTGTTACCCGGCAGGACTATGGCTACACCTTC

j_call: TRBJ1-1
v_call: TRBV5-5
d_call: -
clone_size: once
cdr3_aa: CASSLDPGGETEAFF
cdr3_nt: TGTGCCAGCAGCCTGGATCCGGGGGGAGAAACTGAAGCTTTCTTT

j_call: TRBJ2-7
v_call: TRBV18
d_call: TRBD1
clone_size: -
cdr3_aa: CASSPLQGAAYEQYF
cdr3_nt: TGTGCCAGCTCACCACTACAGGGGGCTGCTTACGAGCAGTACTTC

j_call: TRBJ2-7
v_call: TRBV9
d_call: TRBD1
clone_size: few
cdr3_aa: CASSVTPDRALYEQYF
cdr3_nt: TGTGCCAGCAGCGTAACCCCCGACAGGGCCCTCTACGAGCAGTACTTC

j_call: TRBJ2-5
v_call: TRBV5-4
d_call: TRBD2
clone_size: -
cdr3_aa: CASRKTSGREETQYF
cdr3_nt: TGTGCCAGCAGGAAGACTAGCGGGAGGGAAGAGACCCAGTACTTC

j_call: TRBJ1-1
v_call: TRBV6-5
d_call: -
clone_size: -
cdr3_aa: CASSYNGYTEAFF
cdr3_nt: TGTGCCAGCAGTTACAACGGTTACACTGAAGCTTTCTTT

j_call: TRBJ1-5
v_call: TRBV19
d_call: -
clone_size: -
cdr3_aa: CASSMWGPRQPQHF
cdr3_nt: TGTGCCAGTAGTATGTGGGGGCCCCGTCAGCCCCAGCATTTT

j_call: TRBJ1-1
v_call: TRBV3-1/TRBV3-2
d_call: -
clone_size: -
cdr3_aa: CASSQDGNIPGTEAFF
cdr3_nt: TGTGCCAGCAGCCAAGACGGCAACATCCCGGGAACTGAAGCTTTCTTT

j_call: TRBJ2-3
v_call: TRBV20-1
d_call: -
clone_size: -
cdr3_aa: CSAGVGGTDTQYF
cdr3_nt: TGCAGTGCTGGTGTTGGGGGGACAGATACGCAGTATTTT

j_call: TRBJ2-5
v_call: TRBV9
d_call: TRBD2
clone_size: -
cdr3_aa: CASSVGAGGNQETQYF
cdr3_nt: TGTGCCAGCAGCGTAGGAGCGGGAGGGAACCAAGAGACCCAGTACTTC

j_call: TRBJ2-1
v_call: TRBV7-9
d_call: TRBD1
clone_size: few
cdr3_aa: CASTGQGSYNEQFF
cdr3_nt: TGTGCCAGCACCGGACAGGGATCCTACAATGAGCAGTTCTTC

j_call: TRBJ2-1
v_call: TRBV11-2
d_call: -
clone_size: -
cdr3_aa: CASTYQDRSYNEQFF
cdr3_nt: TGTGCCAGCACCTACCAGGATAGATCCTACAATGAGCAGTTCTTC

j_call: TRBJ1-1
v_call: TRBV11-3
d_call: TRBD1
clone_size: -
cdr3_aa: CASSLDKGGRRTEAFF
cdr3_nt: TGTGCCAGCAGCTTAGATAAAGGGGGCCGGCGCACTGAAGCTTTCTTT

j_call: TRBJ2-7
v_call: TRBV2
d_call: -
clone_size: -
cdr3_aa: CASSEASVPYEQYF
cdr3_nt: TGTGCCAGCAGTGAAGCCAGCGTCCCCTACGAGCAGTACTTC

j_call: TRBJ1-2
v_call: TRBV2
d_call: -
clone_size: -
cdr3_aa: CASNLDRHRGYTF
cdr3_nt: TGTGCCAGCAACCTCGACAGGCATCGGGGCTACACCTTC